The 23 T cell receptor beta chains reported below all come from one sample, sequenced in a study of patients and donors after allogeneic stem cell transplantation. Each CDR3 protein gets one entry after TCRdb re-called the RT-PCR reads with MiXCR. The repertoire holds 800,000 to 1,000,000 distinct CDR3 sequences, with under 20% as singletons. The sequenced material came from blood, either unsorted or a sorted T cell fraction (not recorded which). The receptors come from a human donor who was either an allogeneic HSCT recipient or a stem cell or donor lymphocyte infusion donor (not recorded which). It is not recorded whose cells these are; they may come from a transplant donor.

V is TRBV5-4 and J is TRBJ2-1; 11 bases align to TRBD2. This CDR3 has 16 residues. Trimming at V came to 2 bases and at J to 3 bases, leaving 4 bases not matched to a gene. Germline V gene sequence: CDR1 SGHNT, CDR2 YYREEE (reference sequence). CDR3 nucleotides: TGTGCCAGCAGCTTAGGGACTAGCGGCCACTACAATGAGCAGTTCTTC. It encodes CASSLGTSGHYNEQFF.

The chain recombines TRBV7-9 with TRBJ1-1, with D possibly TRBD1 on 5 matching bases. V was trimmed by 4 bases and J by 2 bases, leaving 20 bases between them. CDR3 length equals 17 residues. Germline V lookup: CDR1 SEHNR, CDR2 FQNEAQ (reference sequence). As DNA, the CDR3 is TGTGCCAGCAGCTCCTTGGGGGGTTCCGGCCGTAACACTGAAGCTTTCTTT. Residues: CASSSLGGSGRNTEAFF.

This clonotype was seen repeatedly, ten times or more. The chain couples TRBV12-3 or TRBV12-4 to TRBJ1-2, with unresolved D. The V and J ends lost 6 bases and 1 base respectively, with 3 bases between them. The CDR3 is 11 amino acids. The CDR3 DNA is TGTGCCAGCAGAAGTAACTATGGCTACACCTTC. Protein product: CASRSNYGYTF.

This chain uses TRBV30 with TRBJ2-2; D may be TRBD2 (6 bases). The germline V gene encodes CDR1 GTSNPN and CDR2 SVGIG (reference sequence). V lost 0 bases and J lost 4, with 9 bases in between. This CDR3 comprises 14 residues. The CDR3 coding sequence is TGTGCCTGGAGTGTGCGGAGGGCCACCGGGGAGCTGTTTTTT. It yields the protein CAWSVRRATGELFF.

This clonotype was found a few times. The genes are TRBV12-3 or TRBV12-4 and TRBJ1-2, with D hard to call. V gave up 6 bases and J gave up 4 bases, with 12 bases separating them. The CDR3 contains 13 residues. Written as DNA, the CDR3 is TGTGCCAGCAGCCCCCGAACTTCCTATGGCTACACCTTC. Amino acid sequence: CASSPRTSYGYTF.

There are many counts of this clonotype. The chain combines TRBV4-2 with TRBJ2-3; 14 bases are a match to TRBD2. V lost 1 base and J lost 4; bases outside the gene matches: 1. CDR3 size: 16 residues. CDR1 LGHNA and CDR2 YNFKEQ come from the germline V gene. The CDR3 sequence is CASSQGLAGGADTQYF. In DNA form, the CDR3 reads TGTGCCAGCAGCCAAGGACTAGCGGGGGGGGCAGATACGCAGTATTTT.

In its sample, this clonotype was seen a few times. The chain joins TRBV28 to TRBJ2-7; D is perhaps TRBD2 (6 bases). The V gene lost 1 base and the J gene lost 3 bases, with 10 bases spanning the gap. This CDR3 region has 14 residues. The germline V gene encodes CDR1 MDHEN and CDR2 SYDVKM. CDR3 residues: CASSLLQTSYEQYF. CDR3 sequence (DNA): TGTGCCAGCAGTTTATTACAGACTAGCTACGAGCAGTACTTC.

The chain is built from TRBV6-2 or TRBV6-3 and TRBJ1-1; no clear D gene. V dropped 6 bases and J dropped 7 bases, with 15 bases sitting between them. This CDR3 has 13 residues. Looked up from germline, CDR1 is MNHEY and CDR2 is SVGEGT. The CDR3 DNA reads as TGTGCCAGCAGACCAAGACAAGATTATGAAGCTTTCTTT. The encoded protein is CASRPRQDYEAFF.

This chain uses TRBV20-1 with TRBJ2-1, with 7 nucleotides matching TRBD2. Germline lookup yields CDR1 DFQATT and CDR2 SNEGSKA (reference sequence). J was trimmed by 0 bases and V by 1 base; bases with no gene match: 6. The CDR3 consists of 16 residues. This chain's CDR3 is CSARVPERDSYNEQFF. The DNA for the CDR3 is TGCAGTGCTAGAGTCCCAGAGCGGGACTCCTACAATGAGCAGTTCTTC.

The rearrangement joins TRBV6-1 to TRBJ1-1; D is ambiguous. The CDR3 length is 12 residues. CDR1 MNHNS and CDR2 SASEGT come from the germline V gene. Trimming cost V 4 bases and J 10 bases, with 13 bases left between them. CDR3 sequence reads: CASSVWGVGAFF. In DNA, the CDR3 is TGTGCCAGCAGTGTTTGGGGAGTGGGAGCTTTCTTT.

This clonotype came up a few times. The gene calls are TRBV7-9 and TRBJ1-6, with D tentatively TRBD1 (5 bases). The length of the CDR3 is 16 residues. CDR1 is SEHNR, CDR2 FQNEAQ, per germline (reference sequence). Deletions cut 4 bases from V and 5 bases from J, with 15 bases between. CDR3 region: CASSWGPGTDNSPLHF. The CDR3 nucleotides read TGTGCCAGCAGCTGGGGCCCCGGGACGGATAATTCACCCCTCCACTTT. Filled out from reference TRBV7-9 and TRBJ1-6, the complete variable domain reads DTGVSQNPRHKITKRGQNVTFRCDPISEHNRLYWYRQTLGQGPEFLTYFQNEAQLEKSRLLSDRFSAERPKGSFSTLEIQRTEQGDSAMYLCASSWGPGTDNSPLHFGNGTRLTVT.

The chain combines TRBV12-3 or TRBV12-4 with TRBJ2-1; no firm D call. Between the trimmed V and J ends, which lost 6 bases and 0 bases, there was a span of 12 bases. CDR3 length: 15 residues. CDR3 nucleotide sequence: TGTGCCAGCAGCGCTCCCCGGACCTCCTACAATGAGCAGTTCTTC. Encoded protein: CASSAPRTSYNEQFF.

A few counts support this clonotype. This chain links TRBV5-1 with TRBJ2-7; 9 bases are a match to TRBD2. This CDR3 contains 15 residues. The ends lost 3 bases at V and 5 bases at J; junction bases unmatched: 9. Germline loops: CDR1 SGHRS, CDR2 YFSETQ. The CDR3 loop is CASSSRSGGGHEQYF. The CDR3 region has the DNA TGCGCCAGCAGCTCCCGTAGCGGGGGCGGCCACGAGCAGTACTTC.

In its sample, this clonotype was seen a few times. V is TRBV20-1 and J is TRBJ2-3; D possibly corresponds to TRBD2 (7 bases). V lost 0 bases and J lost 3, with 16 bases in between. The CDR3 has 16 residues. CDR1 is DFQATT, CDR2 SNEGSKA, per germline (reference sequence). The DNA for the CDR3 is TGCAGTGCTAGAGATCCCTGGGGGGGGCTAACAGATACGCAGTATTTT. Its protein is CSARDPWGGLTDTQYF.

The CDR3 DNA reads as TGTGCCAGCAGTGAAGCTGGGACACGCAGCTTGGGAGCTTTCTTT. Encoded protein: CASSEAGTRSLGAFF. V is TRBV6-1 and J is TRBJ1-1, with a weak D call TRBD1 (6 bases). Germline CDR1 MNHNS, CDR2 SASEGT. Trimming cost V 0 bases and J 10 bases, with 18 bases left between them. This CDR3 spans 15 amino acids.

This sequence joins TRBV5-1 and TRBJ2-1, with TRBD2 matching over 14 bases. V trimming: 4 bases; J trimming: 9 bases; junction bases outside the gene matches: 12. The CDR3 has 17 amino acids. Germline CDR1 SGHRS, CDR2 YFSETQ. This chain's CDR3 is CASSLGTSGSSPGEQFF. The CDR3 nucleotides read TGCGCCAGCAGCCTCGGGACTAGCGGGAGCAGTCCGGGTGAGCAGTTCTTC.

The gene calls are TRBV7-2 and TRBJ1-1; tentative D call: TRBD1 (5 bases). Trimming removed 1 base at V and 4 bases at J, with 13 bases between. Germline V gene sequence: CDR1 SGHTA, CDR2 FQGNSA. This CDR3 has 15 amino acids. The CDR3 coding sequence is TGTGCCAGCAGCTTAGGGGGGGGTTTGACCACTGAAGCTTTCTTT. Protein sequence: CASSLGGGLTTEAFF.

V and J are TRBV12-3 or TRBV12-4 and TRBJ2-5; the match to TRBD2 covers 10 bases. V lost 0 bases and J lost 4; bases outside the gene matches: 11. This CDR3 region has 18 residues. The CDR3, as DNA: TGTGCCAGCAGTTTAGCCCGGGCAGCGGGAGGGCTAGGAGAGACCCAGTACTTC. Translating it yields CASSLARAAGGLGETQYF.

The V call is TRBV20-1, the J call TRBJ2-7, with 12 bases matching TRBD1. J was trimmed by 4 bases and V by 3 bases; bases with no gene match: 4. Germline V gene sequence: CDR1 DFQATT, CDR2 SNEGSKA (reference sequence). The CDR3 consists of 14 residues. The CDR3 sequence is CSASRDRGLYEQYF. In DNA, the CDR3 is TGCAGTGCTAGCCGGGACAGGGGGCTTTACGAGCAGTACTTC.

The chain recombines TRBV6-1 with TRBJ2-5; 9 bases are shared with TRBD2. The junction had 11 bases not matched to a gene; V was cut back by 7 bases and J by 2 bases. The CDR3 length is 16 residues. CDR1 and CDR2 (germline): MNHNS, SASEGT. The CDR3 sequence: CASIRRVSGGQETQYF. CDR3 sequence (DNA): TGTGCCAGCATCCGAAGGGTTAGCGGGGGACAAGAGACCCAGTACTTC.

In this sample, this clonotype turned up many times. V gene TRBV11-2 combines with J gene TRBJ2-1; 8 bases line up with TRBD2. Trimming at V came to 4 bases and at J to 4 bases, leaving 3 bases not matched to a gene. The germline CDR1 and CDR2 sequences are SGHAT and FQNNGV. The CDR3 sequence is 14 residues long. The CDR3 DNA sequence: TGTGCCAGCAGCTCACTAGCGGAGTACAATGAGCAGTTCTTC. Translation gives CASSSLAEYNEQFF.

At least ten counts were recorded for this clonotype. This chain uses TRBV7-8 with TRBJ2-1, with D maybe TRBD2 (5 bases). From germline, CDR1 is SGHVS and CDR2 FQNEAQ. The CDR3 is made up of 15 amino acids. Trimming took off 1 base at V and 4 bases at J, with 11 bases between the two ends. CDR3 sequence: CASSLVPAEYNEQFF. DNA for the CDR3: TGTGCCAGCAGCTTAGTACCAGCGGAATACAATGAGCAGTTCTTC. The full variable domain, in which reference TRBV7-8 and TRBJ2-1 provide the parts outside the CDR3, is GAGVSQSPRYKVAKRGQDVALRCDPISGHVSLFWYQQALGQGPEFLTYFQNEAQLDKSGLPSDRFFAERPEGSVSTLKIQRTQQEDSAVYLCASSLVPAEYNEQFFGPGTRLTVL.

The genes are TRBV6-5 and TRBJ1-5; weak D call: TRBD1 (5 bases). V lost 3 bases to trimming and J lost 7 bases, with 13 bases between them. Germline loops: CDR1 MNHEY, CDR2 SVGAGI. CDR3 length: 14 amino acids. The CDR3 sequence: CASSYSGEGQPQHF. CDR3 DNA sequence: TGTGCCAGCAGTTATTCTGGGGAGGGGCAGCCCCAGCATTTT.